This T cell receptor beta chain comes out of a study of T cell responses to AZD1222 COVID-19 vaccine. Concerning this clone itself: Its antigen is still unknown.

Clones were read by immunoSEQ multiplex PCR, and TCRdb kept only the in-frame ones, dropping some. Of about 63,000 clones listed, around four fifths are singletons. Second-dose groups at about 4 or about 12 weeks were pooled. Study-wide findings and caveats: Nearly half of the spike-specific TCRs reportedly recognize variant regions that carry no mutations. It was only six AZD1222 recipients who were seropositive at baseline. Donor demographics were predominantly white British with a female majority; clonal diversity may be underestimated.

This CDR3 region has 12 residues. Trimming shortened V by 3 bases and J by 4 bases, and 6 bases separated the two germline ends. Germline CDR1 and CDR2: WNHNN and SYGVQD (reference sequence). The clonotype originates from an adult who received the AZD1222 COVID-19 vaccine. The sample here was peripheral blood, taken 28 days after the second AZD1222 dose. The chain joins TRBV10-1 to TRBJ1-2; D gene ambiguous. The CDR3 here is CASSDRGYGYTF. The CDR3 DNA reads TGCGCCAGCAGTGACCGGGGCTATGGCTACACCTTC.